Shown below are 9 T cell receptor beta chains from a single sample sequenced in a study of T cell changes during pregnancy in multiple sclerosis (dated by TCRdb to about 2019). Libraries came from the immunoSEQ multiplex PCR assay. TCRdb mirrors the immuneACCESS table, restricted to in-frame sequences. Some clones are absent from its copies; in checked studies, under half trace to an unresolved V gene, and the reason for the others is unknown. Recorded for this sample are tens of thousands of clones; approximately 90% of them occurred a single time. 2.8% of the sample comes from the top ten. Here the sequenced sample was peripheral blood, taken in the third trimester of pregnancy. The receptor set was obtained from a female donor in good health, enrolled as a control in a pregnancy study.

The chain links TRBV19 to TRBJ2-7; D perhaps matches TRBD1 (5 bases). Germline values: CDR1 LNHDA, CDR2 SQIVND (reference sequence). Trimming removed 1 base at V and 1 base at J, with 8 bases between. The CDR3 sequence is 14 residues long. CDR3 region: CASSIAGISYEQYF. The CDR3 bases are TGTGCCAGTAGTATAGCAGGGATTTCCTACGAGCAGTACTTC.

This chain uses TRBV7-2 with TRBJ2-1, with TRBD2 as a possible D gene (7 bases). CDR1 is SGHTA and CDR2 is FQGNSA in the germline V gene. The CDR3 contains 17 residues. V shed 7 bases and J shed 3 bases, with 22 bases lying between them. CDR3 in amino acids: CASTPLGGVGYYNEQFF. The CDR3 coding sequence is TGTGCCAGCACCCCCTTAGGGGGGGTCGGCTACTACAATGAGCAGTTCTTC.

The chain is built from TRBV11-2 and TRBJ1-1, with TRBD1 matching over 8 bases. The length of the CDR3 is 15 residues. V shed 5 bases, J shed 6 bases, and the junction held 11 bases outside the gene matches. CDR1 and CDR2 from the germline V gene are SGHAT and FQNNGV. CDR3 loop: CASSPNGQGRAEAFF. Written as DNA, the CDR3 is TGTGCCAGCAGCCCCAACGGACAGGGTAGAGCTGAAGCTTTCTTT.

Written as DNA, the CDR3 is TGCGCCAGCAGCCCCCCCGGGGGGCACAATGAGCAGTTCTTC. Its protein is CASSPPGGHNEQFF. This sequence joins TRBV5-1 and TRBJ2-1, with D perhaps TRBD2 (7 bases). Germline V gene sequence: CDR1 SGHRS, CDR2 YFSETQ. The V and J ends lost 4 bases and 5 bases respectively, with 13 bases between them. The CDR3 totals 14 residues.

The DNA of the CDR3 is TGTGCCACCACCCCCGAACAAGGGGGCGCGTACACTGAAGCTTTCTTT. Translating gives CATTPEQGGAYTEAFF. The genes are TRBV28 and TRBJ1-1, with 7 bases identical to TRBD1. This CDR3 contains 16 residues. Germline CDR1 MDHEN, CDR2 SYDVKM. Trimming removed 10 bases from V and 3 bases from J; junction bases left unmatched: 17. Filled out from reference TRBV28 and TRBJ1-1, the complete variable domain reads DVKVTQSSRYLVKRTGEKVFLECVQDMDHENMFWYRQDPGLGLRLIYFSYDVKMKEKGDIPEGYSVSREKKERFSLILESASTNQTSMYLCATTPEQGGAYTEAFFGQGTRLTVV.

The gene calls are TRBV5-6 and TRBJ2-1, with 7 bases matching TRBD1. The CDR3 totals 16 residues. CDR1 is SGHDT, CDR2 YYEEEE, per germline. V trimming: 5 bases; J trimming: 0 bases; junction bases outside the gene matches: 8. CDR3 nucleotides: TGTGCCAGCAGTTCCATACAGGGGAGCTCCTACAATGAGCAGTTCTTC. It is translated as CASSSIQGSSYNEQFF.

This chain links TRBV6-5 with TRBJ1-1; 8 bases fit TRBD1. Looked up from germline, CDR1 is MNHEY and CDR2 is SVGAGI. This CDR3 is built from 14 residues. Trimming removed 4 bases from V and 0 bases from J; junction bases left unmatched: 1. As DNA, the CDR3 is TGTGCCAGCAGTTGGGACAGGCTGAACACTGAAGCTTTCTTT. Its translation: CASSWDRLNTEAFF.

The V and J genes are TRBV29-1 and TRBJ2-7; 11 bases align to TRBD1. The junction had 9 bases not matched to a gene; V was cut back by 7 bases and J by 4 bases. The CDR3 covers 14 residues. The germline V gene encodes CDR1 SQVTM and CDR2 ANQGSEA. CDR3 region: CSARSGTGGYEQYF. DNA of the CDR3: TGCAGCGCCCGGTCCGGGACAGGGGGTTACGAGCAGTACTTC.

The V and J genes are TRBV28 and TRBJ2-5; 8 nucleotides match TRBD1. CDR3 length: 13 residues. Losses at the gene ends were 7 bases for V and 9 bases for J; bases not matched to a gene: 10. Germline values: CDR1 MDHEN, CDR2 SYDVKM. Here the CDR3 reads CASNYYRGEPQYF. CDR3 nucleotide sequence: TGTGCCAGCAACTATTACAGGGGGGAGCCCCAGTACTTC.